The clone carrying this T cell receptor (beta chain) was seen only a few times. The antigen is unknown. CDR1 is SGHRS and CDR2 is YFSETQ in the germline V gene. Trimming shortened V by 2 bases and J by 3 bases, and 9 bases separated the two germline ends. This CDR3 contains 14 residues. Extraction yielded total RNA from whole blood (unfractionated). Unique molecular identifiers were attached to individual cDNA molecules during library preparation. As handled by the study authors: Samples contained a median of about 96,000 TCRs, with a range of about 23,224 to 690,600. Via MiXCR, TCRdb re-called the 5' RACE reads, giving one row per CDR3 protein. The V and J calls were not made by the authors but by TCRdb's processing. The sample holds some 150,000 distinct CDR3 sequences, around 4.1% seen once. The data originate from a study of human T cells and chemical hapten exposure. Study-wide background: Mainly, slight library volume differences in the pool made TCR yields vary. Whole-study findings and limits: Sensitizing to DPC left TCRs with a frequency above 1 in 1000 unaltered.

This TCR derives from a female donor in good health. The chain employs TRBV5-1 and TRBJ2-1; D is unresolved. Here the CDR3 reads CASSLRDIYNEQFF. In DNA, the CDR3 is TGCGCCAGCAGCTTAAGGGATATCTACAATGAGCAGTTCTTC.